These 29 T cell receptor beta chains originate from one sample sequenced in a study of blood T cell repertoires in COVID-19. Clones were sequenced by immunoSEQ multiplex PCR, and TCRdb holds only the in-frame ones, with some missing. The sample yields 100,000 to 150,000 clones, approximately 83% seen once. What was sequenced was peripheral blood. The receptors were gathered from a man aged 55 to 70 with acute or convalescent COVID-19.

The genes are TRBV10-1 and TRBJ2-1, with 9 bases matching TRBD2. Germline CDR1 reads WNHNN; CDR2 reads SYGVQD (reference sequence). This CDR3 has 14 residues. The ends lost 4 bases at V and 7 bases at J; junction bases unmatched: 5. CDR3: CASSVAGEVNEQFF. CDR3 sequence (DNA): TGCGCCAGCAGTGTAGCGGGAGAGGTAAATGAGCAGTTCTTC.

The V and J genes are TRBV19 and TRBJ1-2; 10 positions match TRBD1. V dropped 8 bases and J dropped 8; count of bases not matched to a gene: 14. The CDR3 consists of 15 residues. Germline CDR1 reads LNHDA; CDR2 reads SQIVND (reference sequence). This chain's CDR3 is CASGEGQGTRRGYTF. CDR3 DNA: TGTGCCAGTGGGGAGGGACAGGGGACCCGGCGGGGCTACACCTTC.

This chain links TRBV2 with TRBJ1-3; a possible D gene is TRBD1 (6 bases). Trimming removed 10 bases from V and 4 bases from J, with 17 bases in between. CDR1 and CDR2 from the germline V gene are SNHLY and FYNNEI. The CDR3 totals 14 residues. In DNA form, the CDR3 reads TGTGCCATTGGGCGAACAGGGTTAGGAAACACCATATATTTT. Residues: CAIGRTGLGNTIYF.

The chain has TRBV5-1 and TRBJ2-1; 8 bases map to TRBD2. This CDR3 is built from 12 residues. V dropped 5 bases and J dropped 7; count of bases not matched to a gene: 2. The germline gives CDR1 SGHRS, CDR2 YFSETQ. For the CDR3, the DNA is TGCGCCAGCAGACTAGCGGCGAATGAGCAGTTCTTC. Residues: CASRLAANEQFF.

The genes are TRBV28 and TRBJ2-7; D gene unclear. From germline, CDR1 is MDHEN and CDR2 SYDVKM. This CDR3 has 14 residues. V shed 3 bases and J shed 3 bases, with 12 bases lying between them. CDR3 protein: CASSFATPHYEQYF. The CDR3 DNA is TGTGCCAGCAGTTTCGCGACACCCCACTACGAGCAGTACTTC.

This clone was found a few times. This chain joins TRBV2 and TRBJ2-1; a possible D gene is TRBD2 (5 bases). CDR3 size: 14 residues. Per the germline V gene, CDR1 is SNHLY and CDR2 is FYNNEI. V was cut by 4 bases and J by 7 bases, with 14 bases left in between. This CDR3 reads CASSAAGIQNEQFF. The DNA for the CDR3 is TGTGCCAGCAGTGCGGCGGGCATTCAGAATGAGCAGTTCTTC. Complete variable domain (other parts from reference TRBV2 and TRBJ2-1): EPEVTQTPSHQVTQMGQEVILRCVPISNHLYFYWYRQILGQKVEFLVSFYNNEISEKSEIFDDQFSVERPDGSNFTLKIRSTKLEDSAMYFCASSAAGIQNEQFFGPGTRLTVL.

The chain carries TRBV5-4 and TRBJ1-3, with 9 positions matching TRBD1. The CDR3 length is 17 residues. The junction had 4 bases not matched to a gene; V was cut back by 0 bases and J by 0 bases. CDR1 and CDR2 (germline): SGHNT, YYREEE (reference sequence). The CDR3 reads CASSLAKQGASGNTIYF. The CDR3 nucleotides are TGTGCCAGCAGCTTGGCGAAACAGGGGGCCTCTGGAAACACCATATATTTT.

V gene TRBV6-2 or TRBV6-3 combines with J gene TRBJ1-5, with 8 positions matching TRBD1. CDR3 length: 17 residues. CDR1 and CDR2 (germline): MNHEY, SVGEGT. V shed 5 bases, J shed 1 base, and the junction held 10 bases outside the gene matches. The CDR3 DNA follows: TGTGCCAGCAGTCCCAAGGGACAGGACTCAAGCAATCAGCCCCAGCATTTT. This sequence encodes CASSPKGQDSSNQPQHF.

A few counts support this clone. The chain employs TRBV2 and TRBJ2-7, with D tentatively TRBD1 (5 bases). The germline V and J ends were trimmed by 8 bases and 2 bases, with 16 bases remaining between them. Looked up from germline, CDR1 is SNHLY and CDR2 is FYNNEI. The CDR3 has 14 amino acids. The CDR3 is CASCQDPQAYEQYF. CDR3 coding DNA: TGTGCCAGCTGTCAGGACCCACAGGCCTACGAGCAGTACTTC. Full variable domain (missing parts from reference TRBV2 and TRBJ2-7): EPEVTQTPSHQVTQMGQEVILRCVPISNHLYFYWYRQILGQKVEFLVSFYNNEISEKSEIFDDQFSVERPDGSNFTLKIRSTKLEDSAMYFCASCQDPQAYEQYFGPGTRLTVT.

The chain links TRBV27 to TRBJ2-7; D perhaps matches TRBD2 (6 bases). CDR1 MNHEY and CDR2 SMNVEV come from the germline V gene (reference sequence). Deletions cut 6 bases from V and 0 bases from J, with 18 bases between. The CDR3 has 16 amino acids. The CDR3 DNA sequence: TGTGCCAGCAGACCACTTCCGGGACTTTCCTCCTACGAGCAGTACTTC. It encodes CASRPLPGLSSYEQYF.

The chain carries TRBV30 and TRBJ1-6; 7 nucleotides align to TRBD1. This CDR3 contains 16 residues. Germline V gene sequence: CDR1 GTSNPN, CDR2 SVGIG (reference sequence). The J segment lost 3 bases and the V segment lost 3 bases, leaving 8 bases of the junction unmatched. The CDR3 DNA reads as TGTGCCTGGAGAGGGGGGACAGTAGGCTATAATTCACCCCTCCACTTT. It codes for CAWRGGTVGYNSPLHF.

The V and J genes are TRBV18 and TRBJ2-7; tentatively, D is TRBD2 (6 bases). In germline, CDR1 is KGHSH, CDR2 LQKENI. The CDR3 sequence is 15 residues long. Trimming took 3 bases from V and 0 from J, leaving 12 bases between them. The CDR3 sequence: CASSPAGLPSYEQYF. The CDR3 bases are TGTGCCAGCTCACCCGCGGGGCTACCCTCCTACGAGCAGTACTTC.

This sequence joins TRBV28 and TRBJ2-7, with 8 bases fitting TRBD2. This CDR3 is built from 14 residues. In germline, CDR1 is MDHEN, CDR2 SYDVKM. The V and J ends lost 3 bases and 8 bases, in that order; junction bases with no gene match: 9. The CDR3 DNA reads TGTGCCAGCAGTTTCCTGAAGCGGGAGCCTCAGCAGTACTTC. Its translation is CASSFLKREPQQYF.

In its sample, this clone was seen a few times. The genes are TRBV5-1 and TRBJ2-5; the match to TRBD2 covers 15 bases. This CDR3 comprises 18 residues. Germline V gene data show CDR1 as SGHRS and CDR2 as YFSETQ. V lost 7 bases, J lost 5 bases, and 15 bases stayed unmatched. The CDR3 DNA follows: TGCGCCAGCGGATACGGACTAGCGGGAGGGCCCGGCGGGGAGACCCAGTACTTC. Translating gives CASGYGLAGGPGGETQYF.

CDR3 amino acids: CASRGKTGSGYTF. CDR3 in DNA: TGTGCCAGCAGAGGAAAGACAGGGAGCGGCTACACCTTC. This chain uses TRBV6-5 with TRBJ1-2; 7 nucleotides line up with TRBD1. CDR3 length equals 13 residues. The V gene end was trimmed by 6 bases and the J gene end by 8 bases; junction bases not matched to a gene: 9. Per germline, CDR1 MNHEY and CDR2 SVGAGI.

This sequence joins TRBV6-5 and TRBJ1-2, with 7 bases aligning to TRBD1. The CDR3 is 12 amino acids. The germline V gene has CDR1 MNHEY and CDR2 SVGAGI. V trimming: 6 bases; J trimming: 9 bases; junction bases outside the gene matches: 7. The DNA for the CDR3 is TGTGCCAGCAGGAAGGACAGGTCTAGCTACACCTTC. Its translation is CASRKDRSSYTF.

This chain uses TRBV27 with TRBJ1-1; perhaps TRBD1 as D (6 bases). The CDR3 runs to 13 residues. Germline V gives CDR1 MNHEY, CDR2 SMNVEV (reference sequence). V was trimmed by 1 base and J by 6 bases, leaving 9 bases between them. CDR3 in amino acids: CASSLWEGAEAFF. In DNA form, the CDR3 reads TGTGCCAGCAGTTTATGGGAGGGGGCTGAAGCTTTCTTT.

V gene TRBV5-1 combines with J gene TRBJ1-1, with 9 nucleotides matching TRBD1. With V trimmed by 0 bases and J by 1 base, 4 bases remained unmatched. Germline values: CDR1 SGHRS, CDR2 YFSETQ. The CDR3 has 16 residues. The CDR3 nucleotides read TGCGCCAGCAGCTTGGGGCCGGACAGGGGGAACACTGAAGCTTTCTTT. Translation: CASSLGPDRGNTEAFF.

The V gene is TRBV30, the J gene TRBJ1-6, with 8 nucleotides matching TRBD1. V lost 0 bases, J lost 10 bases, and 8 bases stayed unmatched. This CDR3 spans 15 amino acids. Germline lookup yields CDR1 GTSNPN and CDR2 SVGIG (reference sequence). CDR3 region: CAWSVSGGGRSPLHF. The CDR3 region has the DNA TGTGCCTGGAGTGTTTCAGGGGGCGGAAGGTCACCCCTCCACTTT.

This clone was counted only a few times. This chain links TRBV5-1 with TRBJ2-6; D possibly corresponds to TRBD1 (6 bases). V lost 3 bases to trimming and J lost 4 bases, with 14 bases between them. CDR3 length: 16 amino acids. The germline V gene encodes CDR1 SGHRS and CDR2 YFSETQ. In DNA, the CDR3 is TGCGCCAGCAGCTATTACCGGGACAACGGGGCCAACGTCCTGACTTTC. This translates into CASSYYRDNGANVLTF.

CDR3 sequence reads: CASSPPGLAGRSEQFF. The CDR3 DNA follows: TGCGCCAGCAGCCCCCCGGGACTAGCGGGAAGGAGTGAGCAGTTCTTC. The chain recombines TRBV5-1 with TRBJ2-1; 13 nucleotides align to TRBD2. Germline V gene data show CDR1 as SGHRS and CDR2 as YFSETQ. This CDR3 contains 16 residues. Unmatched junction bases numbered 10, after V lost 4 bases and J lost 9 bases.

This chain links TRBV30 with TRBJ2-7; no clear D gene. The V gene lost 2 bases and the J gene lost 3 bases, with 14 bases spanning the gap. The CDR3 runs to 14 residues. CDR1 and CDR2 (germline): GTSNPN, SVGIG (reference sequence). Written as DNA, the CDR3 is TGTGCCTGGAGTAGGCCCCCCAGGTTCTACGAGCAGTACTTC. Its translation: CAWSRPPRFYEQYF.

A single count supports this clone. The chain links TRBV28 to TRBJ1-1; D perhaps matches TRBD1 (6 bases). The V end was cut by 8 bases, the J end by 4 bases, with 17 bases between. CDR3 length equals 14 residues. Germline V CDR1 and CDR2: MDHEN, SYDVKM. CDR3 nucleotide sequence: TGTGCCAGCCGAACTGGGGAAGGGGGCACTGAAGCTTTCTTT. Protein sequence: CASRTGEGGTEAFF.

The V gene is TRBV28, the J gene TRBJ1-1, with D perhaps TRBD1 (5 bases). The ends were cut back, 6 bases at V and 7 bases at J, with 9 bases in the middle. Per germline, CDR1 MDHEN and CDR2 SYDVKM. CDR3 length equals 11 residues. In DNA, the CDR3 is TGTGCCAGCAGCCGGGGGTTTGAAGCTTTCTTT. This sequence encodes CASSRGFEAFF.

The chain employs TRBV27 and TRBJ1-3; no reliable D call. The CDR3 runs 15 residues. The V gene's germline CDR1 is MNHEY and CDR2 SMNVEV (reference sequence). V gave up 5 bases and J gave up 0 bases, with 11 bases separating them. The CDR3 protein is CASSNGGFSGNTIYF. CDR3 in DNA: TGTGCCAGCAGTAACGGAGGATTCTCTGGAAACACCATATATTTT.

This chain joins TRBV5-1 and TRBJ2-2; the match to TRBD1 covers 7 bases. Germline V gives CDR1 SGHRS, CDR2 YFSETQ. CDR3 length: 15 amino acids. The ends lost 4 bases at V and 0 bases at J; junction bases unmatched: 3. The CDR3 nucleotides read TGCGCCAGCAGCCACAGGGGCACGAACACCGGGGAGCTGTTTTTT. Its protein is CASSHRGTNTGELFF.

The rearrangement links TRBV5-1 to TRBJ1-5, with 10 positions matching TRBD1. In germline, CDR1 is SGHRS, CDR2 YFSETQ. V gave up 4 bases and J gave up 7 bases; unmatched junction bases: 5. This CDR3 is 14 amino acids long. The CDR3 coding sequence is TGCGCCAGCAGCCGGGACAGGGGTGGCCAGCCCCAGCATTTT. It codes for CASSRDRGGQPQHF.

The CDR3 sequence is CASSQTASYEQYF. The CDR3 nucleotides are TGTGCCAGCAGCCAGACAGCATCCTACGAGCAGTACTTC. J is TRBJ2-7 and V is TRBV12-3 or TRBV12-4; D is perhaps TRBD1 (5 bases). The V end lost 6 bases, the J end lost 1 base, and 10 bases lay between the germline ends. The CDR3 is made up of 13 amino acids.

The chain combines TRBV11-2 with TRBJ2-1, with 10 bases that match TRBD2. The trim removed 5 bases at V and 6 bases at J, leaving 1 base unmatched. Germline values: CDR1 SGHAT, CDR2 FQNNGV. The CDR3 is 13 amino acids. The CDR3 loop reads CASSSGRGNEQFF. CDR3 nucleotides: TGTGCCAGCAGCAGCGGGAGGGGCAATGAGCAGTTCTTC.